This T cell receptor beta chain was identified during a study of beta chain features in type 1 diabetes. Background on the study: Healthy donors and patients had similar age, gender and cell yields.

This clone appeared a few times. Antigen: not known. Sequencing targeted expressed TCRB transcripts, as all isolated RNA had been reverse transcribed. TCRdb's table, derived via immunoSEQ multiplex PCR, lists solely in-frame clones and lacks some. Found here are 330,000 or so clones, roughly 12% of them singletons; the top ten hold about 0.01%. The CDR3 contains 14 residues. V was pared by 5 bases and J by 6 bases, with 7 bases of the junction left unmatched. The germline V gene has CDR1 SGHAT and CDR2 FQNNGV. Findings and limits, study-wide: In every one of the four CD4+ subsets, TCRB CDR3s were moderately but significantly shorter in Type 1 diabetes patients.

What was sequenced was naive CD4+ T cells from blood. The receptor's source is a woman aged 18-29 years with type 1 diabetes. The V gene is TRBV11-2, the J gene TRBJ1-2; 9 bases line up with TRBD1. The CDR3 DNA reads as TGTGCCAGCAGCATACAGGGGGCGGGACATGGCTACACCTTC. The encoded protein is CASSIQGAGHGYTF.